The 16 T cell receptor beta chains listed next were all sequenced from one sample in a study of blood T cell repertoires in COVID-19. Using immunoSEQ multiplex PCR, the repertoire was profiled, and TCRdb retains in-frame clones only, with some absent. The sample includes 70,000 or so clones, 65% to 85% of them seen just once. The sequenced material came from peripheral blood. These receptors came from a man aged 45 to 65 with COVID-19, enrolled during active disease.

This clone occurred many times. The gene calls are TRBV2 and TRBJ2-7; tentative D call: TRBD1 (7 bases). CDR3 length: 15 residues. V dropped 3 bases and J dropped 4 bases, with 16 bases sitting between them. Germline V gene data show CDR1 as SNHLY and CDR2 as FYNNEI. CDR3 nucleotides: TGTGCCAGCAGTGAGATGCCAGGGGGAGGATACGAGCAGTACTTC. This translates into CASSEMPGGGYEQYF.

This clone is a singleton in its sample. The chain has TRBV6-5 and TRBJ2-1; D may be TRBD1 (7 bases). The CDR3 contains 15 residues. Trimming took 6 bases from V and 3 from J, leaving 15 bases between them. From germline, CDR1 is MNHEY and CDR2 SVGAGI. The chain's CDR3 is CASSDREDGYNEQFF. The CDR3 DNA follows: TGTGCCAGCAGCGACAGGGAGGACGGCTACAATGAGCAGTTCTTC.

This clone has only one observation. This chain joins TRBV19 and TRBJ1-2; 7 positions match TRBD1. The CDR3 sequence is 13 residues long. V shed 7 bases and J 8 bases; nucleotides not matched to a gene: 10. The germline V gene encodes CDR1 LNHDA and CDR2 SQIVND (reference sequence). The CDR3 nucleotides are TGTGCCAGTAATGAGGGGGCGTTGGGGGGCTACACCTTC. This sequence encodes CASNEGALGGYTF.

The chain couples TRBV30 to TRBJ2-7; 9 bases are shared with TRBD2. This CDR3 contains 13 residues. The ends lost 7 bases at V and 6 bases at J; junction bases unmatched: 10. Germline V gives CDR1 GTSNPN, CDR2 SVGIG (reference sequence). The CDR3 sequence: CASSPGLAAEQYF. The CDR3 DNA sequence: TGTGCCTCTTCGCCGGGACTAGCAGCCGAGCAGTACTTC.

The chain joins TRBV6-5 to TRBJ1-5; D is perhaps TRBD1 (5 bases). CDR3 size: 13 residues. Germline lookup yields CDR1 MNHEY and CDR2 SVGAGI. Trimming took off 6 bases at V and 3 bases at J, with 9 bases between the two ends. CDR3 sequence reads: CASRGAFNQPQHF. CDR3 DNA sequence: TGTGCCAGCAGAGGGGCCTTCAATCAGCCCCAGCATTTT.

The chain carries TRBV27 and TRBJ2-7; 8 nucleotides match TRBD2. The length of the CDR3 is 15 residues. Trimming cost V 4 bases and J 4 bases; bases outside gene matches: 9. Germline CDR1 and CDR2: MNHEY and SMNVEV (reference sequence). This CDR3 is CASSSLGGGRYEQYF. Written as DNA, the CDR3 is TGTGCCAGCAGTTCCCTCGGCGGGGGGAGGTACGAGCAGTACTTC.

The chain has TRBV12-3 or TRBV12-4 and TRBJ2-3, with D tentatively TRBD1 (6 bases). The CDR3 runs to 13 residues. Trimming removed 5 bases at V and 1 base at J, with 7 bases between. The DNA of the CDR3 is TGTGCCAGCAGTCGACAGGGCACAGATACGCAGTATTTT. Its translation: CASSRQGTDTQYF.

V and J are TRBV5-6 and TRBJ1-1; the match to TRBD1 covers 9 bases. Looked up from germline, CDR1 is SGHDT and CDR2 is YYEEEE. This CDR3 comprises 15 residues. Trimming at V came to 4 bases and at J to 1 base, leaving 5 bases not matched to a gene. The CDR3 spells CASSELTGGNTEAFF. The CDR3 DNA reads as TGTGCCAGCAGCGAGCTGACAGGGGGGAACACTGAAGCTTTCTTT.

The V call is TRBV7-2, the J call TRBJ1-5, with 8 bases aligning to TRBD1. The CDR3 spans 16 residues. With 2 bases clipped from V and 6 bases from J, the junction kept 9 bases outside the gene matches. Per the germline V gene, CDR1 is SGHTA and CDR2 is FQGNSA. The CDR3 DNA is TGTGCCAGCAGCTTAACGGACGGACAGGGCACTCAGCCCCAGCATTTT. Translation gives CASSLTDGQGTQPQHF.

V usage is TRBV29-1 and J usage is TRBJ1-4; D gene uncertain. The CDR3 loop spans 13 amino acids. Trimming cost V 2 bases and J 5 bases, with 9 bases left between them. Per the germline V gene, CDR1 is SQVTM and CDR2 is ANQGSEA. CDR3 DNA: TGCAGCGTTGAAAGGGAGGGAAATGAAAAACTGTTTTTT. Protein sequence: CSVEREGNEKLFF.

The chain couples TRBV5-1 to TRBJ1-1, with 10 bases lining up with TRBD1. This CDR3 comprises 14 residues. Looked up from germline, CDR1 is SGHRS and CDR2 is YFSETQ. V gave up 4 bases and J gave up 11 bases; unmatched junction bases: 11. CDR3 nucleotides: TGCGCCAGCAGCCCTATAGACAGGGGGCAGGTTGCTTTCTTT. It codes for CASSPIDRGQVAFF.

The chain employs TRBV6-5 and TRBJ1-6; tentative D call: TRBD1 (6 bases). V dropped 4 bases and J dropped 10 bases, with 11 bases sitting between them. The CDR3 consists of 13 residues. From germline, CDR1 is MNHEY and CDR2 SVGAGI. CDR3 residues: CASSFDRTSPLHF. CDR3 coding DNA: TGTGCCAGCAGTTTTGACAGGACCTCACCCCTCCACTTT.

This chain uses TRBV4-3 with TRBJ1-4; possibly TRBD1 for D (6 bases). V lost 0 bases and J 8 bases, leaving 16 bases between the germline ends. This CDR3 is 16 amino acids long. CDR1 LGHNA and CDR2 YSLEER come from the germline V gene. The CDR3 DNA follows: TGCGCCAGCAGCCAAGAAATGGGCCAGGGGAGCGAAAAACTGTTTTTT. Translated: CASSQEMGQGSEKLFF.

The chain combines TRBV6-2 or TRBV6-3 with TRBJ2-7; TRBD2 matches at 7 bases. Germline V CDR1 and CDR2: MNHEY, SVGEGT. This CDR3 spans 12 amino acids. V lost 5 bases and J lost 6; bases outside the gene matches: 4. The CDR3 sequence is CASSRAGSEQYF. CDR3 bases: TGTGCCAGCAGTCGAGCGGGATCCGAGCAGTACTTC.

In its sample, this clone was seen a few times. The chain uses TRBV30 and TRBJ1-2, with D possibly being TRBD1 (5 bases). The ends were cut back, 4 bases at V and 7 bases at J, with 19 bases in the middle. The CDR3 contains 14 residues. CDR1 is GTSNPN and CDR2 is SVGIG in the germline V gene (reference sequence). The CDR3 DNA sequence: TGTGCCTGGAACCCGCGGGGGTCGGCGGGTGGCTACACCTTC. Translated: CAWNPRGSAGGYTF.

The chain links TRBV7-2 to TRBJ1-1; 8 bases are shared with TRBD1. Germline V CDR1 and CDR2: SGHTA, FQGNSA. J was trimmed by 1 base and V by 3 bases; bases with no gene match: 1. The CDR3 contains 14 residues. Here the CDR3 DNA reads TGTGCCAGCAGCTTCAGGGGGCGGAACACTGAAGCTTTCTTT. Translated, it gives CASSFRGRNTEAFF.